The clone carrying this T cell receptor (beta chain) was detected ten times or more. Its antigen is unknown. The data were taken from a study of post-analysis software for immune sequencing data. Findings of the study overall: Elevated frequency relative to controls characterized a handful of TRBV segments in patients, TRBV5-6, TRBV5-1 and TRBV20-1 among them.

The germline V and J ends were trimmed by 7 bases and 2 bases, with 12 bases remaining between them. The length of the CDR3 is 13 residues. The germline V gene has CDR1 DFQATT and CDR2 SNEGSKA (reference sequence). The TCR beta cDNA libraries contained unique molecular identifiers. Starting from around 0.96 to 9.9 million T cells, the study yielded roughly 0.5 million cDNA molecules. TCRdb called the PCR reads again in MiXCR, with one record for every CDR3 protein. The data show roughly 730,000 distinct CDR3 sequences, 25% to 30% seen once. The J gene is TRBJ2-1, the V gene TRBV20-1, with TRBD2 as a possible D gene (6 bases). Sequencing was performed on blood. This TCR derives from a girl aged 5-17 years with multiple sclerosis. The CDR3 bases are TGCAGTGGGGATGGCGGGACCTACAATGAGCAGTTCTTC. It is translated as CSGDGGTYNEQFF.